Presented here are 2 T cell receptor beta chains from one specimen sequenced in a study of T cell responses to AZD1222 COVID-19 vaccine. TCRdb keeps only in-frame clones here, not all; method: immunoSEQ multiplex PCR. This sample carries about 200,000 clones, over 85% of them seen once, and the ten largest clones take about 1%. The source material was peripheral blood, sampled 28 days after the second AZD1222 dose. Source of these receptors: an adult who received the AZD1222 COVID-19 vaccine.

The genes are TRBV24-1 and TRBJ2-5; D ambiguous. This CDR3 has 11 residues. Trimming pared 4 bases from V and 5 bases from J, leaving 4 bases between. Looked up from germline, CDR1 is KGHDR and CDR2 is SFDVKD. The CDR3 nucleotides read TGTGCCACCAGTGACGGGGAGACCCAGTACTTC. This codes for CATSDGETQYF.

This chain uses TRBV19 with TRBJ1-1; D gene uncertain. The CDR3 has 11 residues. V was pared by 6 bases and J by 7 bases, with 9 bases between. Per the germline V gene, CDR1 is LNHDA and CDR2 is SQIVND (reference sequence). The CDR3 nucleotides read TGTGCCAGTAGCCTGACCTTTGAAGCTTTCTTT. Its translation: CASSLTFEAFF.